These T cell receptor beta chains were read from a single sample in a study of siplizumab effects on memory and regulatory T cells. The method was immunoSEQ multiplex PCR; TCRdb's version includes in-frame clones alone and lacks a portion of them. This sample carries over 100,000 clones, 93% of them seen once, and the ten largest clones take roughly 0.59%. The sample comprised Tregs sorted from blood. The receptor set was obtained from a human donor in good health. CDR3s include the opening cysteine and the closing phenylalanine or tryptophan. A D gene is named only where the DNA matches it firmly. Size is omitted from some rows. Given values are once, few, many or a class for expanded clones.

v_gene,d_gene,j_gene,abundance,CDR3aa,CDR3nt
TRBV6-4,.,TRBJ1-1,.,CASSEQGSTEAFF,TGTGCCAGCAGTGAACAGGGAAGCACTGAAGCTTTCTTT
TRBV19,TRBD2,TRBJ2-1,.,CASSIVGLAVNNEQFF,TGTGCCAGTAGTATAGTGGGACTAGCGGTAAACAATGAGCAGTTCTTC
TRBV2,TRBD1,TRBJ2-7,.,CASSPPTGGIEQYF,TGTGCCAGCAGTCCCCCTACAGGGGGGATCGAGCAGTACTTC
TRBV5-1,.,TRBJ1-2,.,CASSLYGTDYGYTF,TGCGCCAGCAGCCTTTACGGGACGGACTATGGCTACACCTTC
TRBV19,.,TRBJ2-1,few,CASSQFRGKLYNEQFF,TGTGCCAGTAGCCAATTTAGGGGGAAACTATACAATGAGCAGTTCTTC
TRBV5-1,TRBD2,TRBJ2-3,.,CASSLLLAATDTQYF,TGCGCCAGCAGCTTGTTACTAGCGGCCACAGATACGCAGTATTTT
TRBV7-9,.,TRBJ2-1,.,CASSQGPFSYNEQFF,TGTGCCAGCAGCCAGGGACCATTCTCCTACAATGAGCAGTTCTTC
TRBV29-1,TRBD1,TRBJ1-1,.,CSVAQGAQNTEAFF,TGCAGCGTCGCACAGGGGGCTCAGAACACTGAAGCTTTCTTT
TRBV6-5,.,TRBJ2-1,.,CAEYFGSSYNEQFF,TGTGCCGAGTACTTCGGGAGCTCCTACAATGAGCAGTTCTTC
TRBV2,.,TRBJ1-2,.,CASSAGDGRGYTF,TGTGCCAGCAGTGCAGGGGACGGTCGTGGCTACACCTTC
TRBV5-1,.,TRBJ2-2,.,CASSSMDETGELFF,TGCGCCAGCAGCTCCATGGATGAAACCGGGGAGCTGTTTTTT
TRBV2,.,TRBJ2-7,.,CASAIDSLGTYEQYF,TGTGCCAGCGCCATTGACAGTCTAGGGACCTACGAGCAGTACTTC
TRBV11-1,TRBD1,TRBJ1-2,few,CASSLRGQGGYGYTF,TGTGCCAGCAGTTTGAGAGGACAGGGAGGCTATGGCTACACCTTC
TRBV19,.,TRBJ1-2,.,CASSIRGGRAYGYTF,TGTGCCAGTAGCATCCGTGGGGGCAGGGCTTATGGCTACACCTTC
TRBV4-2,TRBD1,TRBJ2-7,.,CASSRGFDRGTYEQYF,TGTGCCAGCAGCCGGGGGTTCGACAGGGGTACCTACGAGCAGTACTTC
TRBV6-5,TRBD1,TRBJ2-5,few,CASSRTGGSETQYF,TGTGCCAGCAGTCGTACAGGGGGCTCAGAGACCCAGTACTTC
TRBV10-3,.,TRBJ1-1,.,CAISVNTNTEAFF,TGTGCCATCAGTGTAAACACGAACACTGAAGCTTTCTTT
TRBV6-8,TRBD1,TRBJ2-2,.,CASSSPGQGYPGELFF,TGTGCCAGCAGTTCGCCGGGACAGGGGTATCCCGGGGAGCTGTTTTTT
TRBV19,.,TRBJ1-5,.,CASSILASNQPQHF,TGTGCCAGTAGTATCTTGGCTAGCAATCAGCCCCAGCATTTT
TRBV2,.,TRBJ1-1,.,CASSVGPNTEAFF,TGTGCCAGCAGCGTGGGACCGAACACTGAAGCTTTCTTT
TRBV7-2,.,TRBJ1-2,.,CASSLGRGSIYGYTF,TGTGCCAGCAGCTTAGGCAGGGGTTCCATCTATGGCTACACCTTC
TRBV19,.,TRBJ2-7,.,CASSMTGYEQYF,TGTGCCAGTAGTATGACGGGGTACGAGCAGTACTTC
TRBV4-2,.,TRBJ1-2,.,CASSQNTGMGYGYTF,TGTGCCAGCAGCCAAAACACCGGAATGGGGTATGGCTACACCTTC
TRBV29-1,TRBD1,TRBJ1-2,once,CSVAGTARLSNYGYTF,TGCAGCGTTGCGGGGACAGCCAGATTATCTAACTATGGCTACACCTTC
TRBV9,TRBD2,TRBJ2-3,once,CASSPMLAGATDTQYF,TGTGCCAGCAGCCCTATGCTAGCGGGGGCCACAGATACGCAGTATTTT
TRBV14,.,TRBJ1-4,.,CASSQGMGLGNEKLFF,TGTGCCAGCAGCCAAGGAATGGGGTTGGGGAACGAAAAACTGTTTTTT
TRBV19,TRBD1,TRBJ1-1,once,CASSTGTANTEAFF,TGTGCCAGTAGCACGGGGACAGCGAACACTGAAGCTTTCTTT
TRBV6-6,TRBD1,TRBJ1-4,.,CASNNRGYEKLFF,TGTGCCAGCAATAACAGGGGATATGAAAAACTGTTTTTT
TRBV5-1,.,TRBJ1-1,once,CASSFRPLNTEAFF,TGCGCCAGCAGCTTCAGGCCATTGAACACTGAAGCTTTCTTT
TRBV4-1,.,TRBJ2-1,.,CASSHRSGSSSYNEQFF,TGCGCCAGCAGCCACCGCTCGGGAAGTAGCTCCTACAATGAGCAGTTCTTC
TRBV5-4,TRBD1,TRBJ1-1,.,CASRTRDSANTEAFF,TGTGCCAGCAGGACTCGGGACAGCGCGAACACTGAAGCTTTCTTT
TRBV18,.,TRBJ2-7,.,CASSPPASYEQYF,TGTGCCAGCTCACCCCCAGCGTCCTACGAGCAGTACTTC
TRBV10-3,TRBD1,TRBJ1-1,.,CAITDRGRTEAFF,TGTGCCATCACGGACAGGGGTCGCACTGAAGCTTTCTTT
TRBV18,TRBD1,TRBJ1-6,.,CASRGQGVYSPLHF,TGTGCCAGCCGTGGACAGGGGGTTTATTCACCCCTCCACTTT
TRBV9,TRBD2,TRBJ2-2,.,CASSVTSGGAPGELFF,TGTGCCAGCAGCGTAACTAGCGGGGGGGCCCCCGGGGAGCTGTTTTTT
TRBV5-1,TRBD2,TRBJ2-7,.,CASSAQTGLGEQYF,TGCGCCAGCAGCGCCCAAACGGGACTAGGAGAGCAGTACTTC
TRBV25-1,.,TRBJ1-6,.,CASRQGFNSPLHF,TGTGCCAGCAGACAAGGGTTTAATTCACCCCTCCACTTT
TRBV5-6,TRBD1,TRBJ1-5,few,CASSLGQGFNQPQHF,TGTGCCAGCAGTCTGGGACAGGGGTTCAATCAGCCCCAGCATTTT
TRBV4-1,TRBD1,TRBJ2-7,once,CASSPGTGGSYEQYF,TGCGCCAGCAGCCCAGGGACAGGGGGCTCCTACGAGCAGTACTTC
TRBV5-1,.,TRBJ2-7,.,CASSEIPRASSYEQYF,TGCGCCAGCAGCGAAATACCGCGGGCCTCCTCCTACGAGCAGTACTTC
TRBV29-1,.,TRBJ2-1,.,CSVGGLLYNEQFF,TGCAGCGTTGGGGGACTCCTCTACAATGAGCAGTTCTTC
TRBV28,.,TRBJ2-3,.,CASSFANTDTQYF,TGTGCCAGCAGTTTTGCTAACACAGATACGCAGTATTTT
TRBV6-1,.,TRBJ1-2,.,CASSPGRNDGYTF,TGTGCCAGCAGCCCCGGAAGAAATGATGGCTACACCTTC
TRBV7-2,TRBD1,TRBJ2-7,.,CASSRQGFYEQYF,TGTGCCAGCAGCCGACAGGGGTTCTACGAGCAGTACTTC
TRBV11-2,TRBD1,TRBJ2-7,.,CASSEGGTGADEQYF,TGTGCCAGCAGCGAGGGCGGGACAGGGGCTGACGAGCAGTACTTC
TRBV7-2,.,TRBJ1-6,.,CASSFGSSGGGNSPLHF,TGTGCCAGCAGCTTCGGAAGTTCGGGGGGAGGTAATTCACCCCTCCACTTT
TRBV10-3,TRBD1,TRBJ2-5,.,CAIKGTGAGETQYF,TGTGCCATCAAGGGAACAGGGGCTGGCGAGACCCAGTACTTC
TRBV5-4,TRBD1,TRBJ2-3,.,CASNRGQGPLADTQYF,TGTGCCAGCAACCGAGGACAGGGCCCCCTGGCAGATACGCAGTATTTT
TRBV10-1,TRBD2,TRBJ2-4,once,CASRQTERLARPGRNIQYF,TGCGCCAGCAGACAGACGGAAAGACTAGCGAGACCAGGGAGAAACATTCAGTACTTC
TRBV6-1,.,TRBJ1-3,.,CASSDKGPGSGNTIYF,TGTGCCAGCAGTGATAAGGGACCGGGCTCTGGAAACACCATATATTTT
TRBV6-6,.,TRBJ1-2,.,CASSYQGLLIF,TGTGCCAGCAGTTATCAAGGCCTCCTAATCTTC
TRBV4-2,.,TRBJ1-1,.,CASSQMNRVSVTEAFF,TGTGCCAGCAGCCAGATGAACCGGGTCTCGGTCACTGAAGCTTTCTTT
TRBV6-6,TRBD1,TRBJ2-2,.,CASRRTGNTGELFF,TGTGCCAGCAGGCGGACAGGGAACACCGGGGAGCTGTTTTTT
TRBV7-3,.,TRBJ2-3,.,CASSFTGSTDTQYF,TGTGCCAGCAGCTTCACAGGGTCCACAGATACGCAGTATTTT